The rows below give T cell receptor beta chains drawn from one sample of a study of beta chain features in type 1 diabetes. Only in-frame clones appear in the TCRdb table, and some are missing; sequencing was by immunoSEQ multiplex PCR. This repertoire shows hundreds of thousands of clones, around a sixth found once; its top ten account for around 0.02%. Sequences were obtained from naive CD4+ T cells from blood. The receptors shown here come from a woman under 30 in good health. The CDR3 runs from the conserved cysteine through the conserved F or W. Fields, in order: V gene, J gene, CDR3 length, CDR3 protein.

V gene: TRBV7-9
J gene: TRBJ2-5
CDR3 length: 14
CDR3 protein: CASGDRRVGETQYF

V gene: TRBV5-6
J gene: TRBJ1-2
CDR3 length: 12
CDR3 protein: CASSTGFYGYTF

V gene: TRBV29-1
J gene: TRBJ1-1
CDR3 length: 13
CDR3 protein: CSVESGVGTEAFF

V gene: TRBV10-3
J gene: TRBJ1-5
CDR3 length: 14
CDR3 protein: CAISIRQSDQPQHF

V gene: TRBV6-5
J gene: TRBJ2-7
CDR3 length: 16
CDR3 protein: CASSYSIHGDFYEQYF

V gene: TRBV28
J gene: TRBJ2-1
CDR3 length: 17
CDR3 protein: CASSRTISGSPRNEQFF

V gene: TRBV23-1
J gene: TRBJ1-5
CDR3 length: 16
CDR3 protein: CASSQPRGSGNQPQHF

V gene: TRBV4-2
J gene: TRBJ2-5
CDR3 length: 15
CDR3 protein: CASSQERRDQETQYF

V gene: TRBV9
J gene: TRBJ2-7
CDR3 length: 14
CDR3 protein: CASSVTGTGGEQYF

V gene: TRBV28
J gene: TRBJ1-2
CDR3 length: 15
CDR3 protein: CASSRPRGAVDGYTF

V gene: TRBV28
J gene: TRBJ1-2
CDR3 length: 17
CDR3 protein: CASSLTGTGQPNYGYTF

V gene: TRBV7-2
J gene: TRBJ1-2
CDR3 length: 13
CDR3 protein: CASSRHTGDGYTF

V gene: TRBV5-1
J gene: TRBJ2-7
CDR3 length: 14
CDR3 protein: CASHSGTGSYEQYF

V gene: TRBV10-2
J gene: TRBJ2-3
CDR3 length: 14
CDR3 protein: CASSVARPGDTQYF

V gene: TRBV5-4
J gene: TRBJ2-2
CDR3 length: 16
CDR3 protein: CASSLGGGGAPGELFF

V gene: TRBV7-2
J gene: TRBJ2-6
CDR3 length: 15
CDR3 protein: CASSEYFSGANVLTF

V gene: TRBV9
J gene: TRBJ2-3
CDR3 length: 12
CDR3 protein: CASSVNTDTQYF

V gene: TRBV27
J gene: TRBJ2-7
CDR3 length: 14
CDR3 protein: CASSLRTQQGGQYF

V gene: TRBV6-6
J gene: TRBJ2-5
CDR3 length: 12
CDR3 protein: CASNRGKETQYF

V gene: TRBV7-2
J gene: TRBJ2-5
CDR3 length: 19
CDR3 protein: CASSLGATSGSLFAETQYF

V gene: TRBV18
J gene: TRBJ2-1
CDR3 length: 17
CDR3 protein: CASSPPGSGGAYNEQFF

V gene: TRBV11-2
J gene: TRBJ2-7
CDR3 length: 16
CDR3 protein: CASSGLAGVRPYEQYF

V gene: TRBV5-1
J gene: TRBJ2-1
CDR3 length: 18
CDR3 protein: CASSLVSASGRAIYEQFF

V gene: TRBV20-1
J gene: TRBJ2-7
CDR3 length: 10
CDR3 protein: CSASSSLQYF

V gene: TRBV5-1
J gene: TRBJ1-1
CDR3 length: 15
CDR3 protein: CASSLTGERNTEAFF

V gene: TRBV19
J gene: TRBJ2-5
CDR3 length: 13
CDR3 protein: CASSGQPLETQYF

V gene: TRBV12-5
J gene: TRBJ2-1
CDR3 length: 17
CDR3 protein: CASGRADLAGSYNEQFF

V gene: TRBV19
J gene: TRBJ1-5
CDR3 length: 15
CDR3 protein: CASRGVSRPYQPQHF

V gene: TRBV27
J gene: TRBJ2-1
CDR3 length: 16
CDR3 protein: CASSFRGTGGYNEQFF

V gene: TRBV6-6
J gene: TRBJ1-5
CDR3 length: 13
CDR3 protein: CASSYSKGQPQHF

V gene: TRBV5-1
J gene: TRBJ1-4
CDR3 length: 16
CDR3 protein: CASSLGQARPNEKLFF

V gene: TRBV29-1
J gene: TRBJ2-7
CDR3 length: 13
CDR3 protein: CSFRGRGPYEQYF